Here is one TCR beta chain with its context. Its antigen remains unidentified. The assay was immunoSEQ multiplex PCR, and TCRdb's table has in-frame clones only and misses some. The sample lists 150,000 to 200,000 clones, roughly nine tenths seen once, with over 1% in the top ten. Pooling was applied to second doses at about 4 or about 12 weeks. The record originates from a study of T cell responses to AZD1222 COVID-19 vaccine. Trimming removed 0 bases at V and 2 bases at J, with 11 bases between. This CDR3 spans 16 amino acids. Germline V lookup: CDR1 SGHDN, CDR2 FVKESK. Study results and caveats: Spike-wide vaccine-associated CD4 TCRs dominated at 160-218 and 743-854. Females made up more of the donors, who were largely white British, and clonal diversity may have come out too low. Rises in breadth and depth of Spike-specific TCRs came after two AZD1222 doses.

The TCR was taken from an adult who received the AZD1222 COVID-19 vaccine. Sample: peripheral blood, taken 28 days after the second AZD1222 dose. The rearrangement joins TRBV14 to TRBJ1-3, with a weak D call TRBD1 (5 bases). Here the CDR3 DNA reads TGTGCCAGCAGCCAAGAATGGGACGGAACTGGAAACACCATATATTTT. This translates into CASSQEWDGTGNTIYF.